This passage covers 24 T cell receptor beta chains from one sample sequenced in a study of blood T cells in healthy people across ages. Using a J-beta primer mix together with a sample-barcoded 5' primer, a second PCR was run for roughly 6 to 11 cycles. Via MiXCR, TCRdb re-called the 5' RACE reads, giving one row per CDR3 protein. Of about 720,000 distinct CDR3 sequences detected, 22% appear once; the ten largest clones hold about 22%. The sample taken for sequencing was blood. These receptor sequences come from a man between 65 and 85 years old in good health.

This clonotype was seen a few times. This chain connects TRBV20-1 to TRBJ2-5, with 12 bases identical to TRBD2. Judging by the DNA end, TRBJ2-1 fits better; the J call may be wrong. The CDR3 contains 15 residues. Germline V gene data show CDR1 as DFQATT and CDR2 as SNEGSKA (reference sequence). CDR3 loop: CSARTTSGGPTIQFF. The CDR3 nucleotides are TGCAGCGCGAGGACGACTAGCGGGGGCCCCACAATTCAGTTCTTC.

The gene calls are TRBV6-5 and TRBJ1-1; perhaps TRBD1 as D (6 bases). Trimming stripped 6 bases from V and 0 bases from J, with 14 bases between. The CDR3 loop spans 15 amino acids. Germline CDR1 reads MNHEY; CDR2 reads SVGAGI. The CDR3 DNA follows: TGTGCCAGCAGCCATCCGACAGGCGTGAACACTGAAGCTTTCTTT. Protein: CASSHPTGVNTEAFF.

This clonotype has only a few counts. At one end the junction does not follow the germline gene, possibly because of a read error. The chain employs TRBV6-1 and TRBJ2-3, with D perhaps matching TRBD2 (6 bases). Germline CDR1 and CDR2: MNHNS and SASEGT. This CDR3 is built from 14 residues. The chain's CDR3 is CATGDSTGTDAQYF. The CDR3 nucleotides read TGTGCCACCGGGGACTCCACGGGCACAGATGCGCAGTATTTT.

V is TRBV20-1 and J is TRBJ1-3, with 7 bases that match TRBD1. The CDR3 is 17 residues long. Germline assignment: CDR1 DFQATT and CDR2 SNEGSKA (reference sequence). V lost 2 bases, J lost 2 bases, and 12 bases stayed unmatched. CDR3 nucleotide sequence: TGCAGTGCTAGACTCCTCGCCAGGGGGTCGGCTGGAAACACCATATATTTT. Its translation is CSARLLARGSAGNTIYF.

The chain employs TRBV5-6 and TRBJ2-3; a possible D gene is TRBD2 (6 bases). The CDR3 runs 17 residues. Looked up from germline, CDR1 is SGHDT and CDR2 is YYEEEE. V was cut by 0 bases and J by 6 bases, with 20 bases left in between. As DNA, the CDR3 is TGTGCCAGCAGCTTGGTTACGGGGGTAACACGGGCGGATACGCAGTATTTT. Residues: CASSLVTGVTRADTQYF.

This clonotype was observed a few times. The chain recombines TRBV12-3 or TRBV12-4 with TRBJ2-7; a weak D match, TRBD1 (6 bases). Trimming cost V 3 bases and J 7 bases, with 16 bases left between them. The CDR3 is 14 residues long. The CDR3 coding sequence is TGTGCCAGCAGTTTCGCTACAGGGTTCGGGGAGCAGTACGTC. Its translation is CASSFATGFGEQYV.

For this clonotype: Compared with germline, one end of the junction differs, possibly owing to a read error. The rearrangement joins TRBV7-3 to TRBJ2-1, with unresolved D. Germline CDR1 SGHTA, CDR2 FQGTGA. The CDR3 covers 13 residues. CDR3 loop: CVSSLGSWNEQFF. The DNA of the CDR3 is TGTGTCAGCAGCTTAGGATCTTGGAATGAGCAGTTCTTC.

This clonotype was detected many times. The chain uses TRBV18 and TRBJ2-5; D not certain. The V gene's germline CDR1 is KGHSH and CDR2 LQKENI. This CDR3 comprises 15 residues. Trimming stripped 3 bases from V and 2 bases from J, with 13 bases between. The CDR3 bases are TGTGCCAGCTCACCCCAGGTTGGGTTTCAAGAGACCCAGTACTTC. This sequence encodes CASSPQVGFQETQYF.

The chain employs TRBV12-3 or TRBV12-4 and TRBJ2-1; weak D call: TRBD1 (5 bases). Trimming removed 8 bases at V and 1 base at J, with 12 bases between. This CDR3 has 14 amino acids. The CDR3 here is CASLQAGSYNEQFF. In DNA, the CDR3 is TGTGCCAGCCTACAGGCTGGGTCCTACAATGAGCAGTTCTTC.

At least ten counts were recorded for this clonotype. CDR3 DNA sequence: TGTGCCAGCATCCCGATAGTTGGAGCCACCGGGGAGCTGTTTTTT. It is translated as CASIPIVGATGELFF. The chain combines TRBV5-5 with TRBJ2-2; D not certain. The CDR3 covers 15 residues. Germline lookup yields CDR1 SGHKS and CDR2 YYEKEE (reference sequence). V lost 6 bases to trimming and J lost 4 bases, with 16 bases between them.

The CDR3: CASSETASQPQHF. The DNA for the CDR3 is TGTGCCAGCAGTGAGACCGCAAGCCAGCCCCAGCATTTT. The chain is built from TRBV12-3 or TRBV12-4 and TRBJ1-5; D is uncertain. Trimming pared 5 bases from V and 7 bases from J, leaving 12 bases between. The length of the CDR3 is 13 residues.

J is TRBJ1-2 and V is TRBV3-1; TRBD1 might be the D (6 bases). Trimming cost V 3 bases and J 2 bases, with 16 bases left between them. The germline gives CDR1 LGHDT, CDR2 YNNKEL (reference sequence). The CDR3 contains 16 residues. In DNA form, the CDR3 reads TGTGCCAGCAGCCACGATACAGGGAGTCCCAACTATGGCTACACCTTC. This codes for CASSHDTGSPNYGYTF.

The rearrangement joins TRBV20-1 to TRBJ2-6; 7 bases line up with TRBD2. Germline assignment: CDR1 DFQATT and CDR2 SNEGSKA (reference sequence). The CDR3 runs 16 residues. V lost 4 bases and J lost 0; bases outside the gene matches: 6. The DNA of the CDR3 is TGCAGTGCTACCGCGGGAGTTAGCTCTGGGGCCAACGTCCTGACTTTC. Translated: CSATAGVSSGANVLTF.

This clonotype was found a few times. This chain connects TRBV29-1 to TRBJ2-3; tentative D call: TRBD2 (5 bases). Germline V lookup: CDR1 SQVTM, CDR2 ANQGSEA. The CDR3 loop spans 14 amino acids. The ends were cut back, 4 bases at V and 3 bases at J, with 14 bases in the middle. CDR3 sequence: CSVVGIGDTDTQYF. Written as DNA, the CDR3 is TGCAGCGTTGTCGGTATCGGGGATACAGATACGCAGTATTTT.

This clonotype has more than one count but fewer than ten. CDR3 sequence reads: CASSYGVPPDEQFF. The CDR3 nucleotides are TGTGCCAGCAGCTACGGGGTACCCCCGGATGAGCAGTTCTTC. This rearrangement joins TRBV7-6 to TRBJ2-1; maybe TRBD2 (5 bases). The V end lost 4 bases, the J end lost 8 bases, and 15 bases lay between the germline ends. The CDR3 contains 14 residues. Germline V lookup: CDR1 SGHVS, CDR2 FNYEAQ.

This clonotype was found a few times. CDR3 in amino acids: CSARDERVQYF. CDR3 DNA sequence: TGCAGTGCTAGAGACGAAAGGGTTCAGTACTTC. The genes are TRBV20-1 and TRBJ2-4; D is undetermined. V was pared by 0 bases and J by 11 bases, with 8 bases between. The germline CDR1 and CDR2 sequences are DFQATT and SNEGSKA (reference sequence). The CDR3 length is 11 residues.

This clonotype was detected only once. This sequence joins TRBV6-6 and TRBJ1-1; D possibly corresponds to TRBD1 (5 bases). V was clipped by 10 bases and J by 1 base, with 7 bases between them. The CDR3 has 11 residues. Germline V lookup: CDR1 MNHNY, CDR2 SVGAGI (reference sequence). The CDR3 protein is CATQGNTEAFF. The CDR3 bases are TGTGCCACCCAGGGGAACACTGAAGCTTTCTTT.

V is TRBV20-1 and J is TRBJ2-3; a weak D match, TRBD2 (6 bases). Germline assignment: CDR1 DFQATT and CDR2 SNEGSKA (reference sequence). Trimming stripped 4 bases from V and 1 base from J, with 12 bases between. The CDR3 loop spans 14 amino acids. The CDR3 DNA is TGCAGTGCTAAGACCCCGGGGGGCACAGATACGCAGTATTTT. It encodes CSAKTPGGTDTQYF.

This clonotype was seen a few times. The chain couples TRBV7-8 to TRBJ2-3; no firm D call. With 3 bases removed from V and 0 bases from J, the gap between germline ends came to 13 bases. Germline assignment: CDR1 SGHVS and CDR2 FQNEAQ. CDR3 length: 16 residues. CDR3 coding DNA: TGTGCCAGCAGCTTCCAGCCTACCCCTAGCACAGATACGCAGTATTTT. Translating it yields CASSFQPTPSTDTQYF.

CDR3 amino acids: CSGRQGGHEQFF. The CDR3 DNA reads TGCAGCGGCCGACAGGGAGGGCATGAGCAGTTCTTC. The chain combines TRBV29-1 with TRBJ2-7; D could derive from TRBD1 or TRBD2 (7 bases each). The better agreement between TRBJ2-1 and the DNA end casts doubt on the J call. The germline V gene has CDR1 SQVTM and CDR2 ANQGSEA. The CDR3 spans 12 residues.

This chain joins TRBV12-3 or TRBV12-4 and TRBJ2-1; tentatively, D is TRBD2 (6 bases). This CDR3 is 15 amino acids long. V was pared by 0 bases and J by 4 bases, with 10 bases between. The DNA of the CDR3 is TGTGCCAGCAGTTTAGCTCCGGGAGCTTACAATGAGCAGTTCTTC. Its translation: CASSLAPGAYNEQFF.

The J gene is TRBJ2-3, the V gene TRBV7-2, with D hard to call. This CDR3 region has 13 residues. V dropped 5 bases and J dropped 2 bases, with 8 bases sitting between them. Germline V gene sequence: CDR1 SGHTA, CDR2 FQGNSA. In DNA form, the CDR3 reads TGTGCCAGCAGCCGCGACGCCACAGATACGCAGTATTTT. This translates into CASSRDATDTQYF. Full variable domain (rest looked up from reference TRBV7-2 and TRBJ2-3): GAGVSQSPSNKVTEKGKDVELRCDPISGHTALYWYRQSLGQGLEFLIYFQGNSAPDKSGLPSDRFSAERTGGSVSTLTIQRTQQEDSAVYLCASSRDATDTQYFGPGTRLTVL.

This clonotype was seen a few times. V gene TRBV7-2 combines with J gene TRBJ2-3; possible D gene TRBD2, 6 bases. CDR3 length equals 14 residues. Germline CDR1 and CDR2: SGHTA and FQGNSA. V was clipped by 3 bases and J by 6 bases, with 13 bases between them. The CDR3 DNA is TGTGCCAGCAGCTTGGGGACTCAGTCGGATACGCAGTATTTT. Its protein product is CASSLGTQSDTQYF.

This clonotype was observed a handful of times. The V call is TRBV7-2, the J call TRBJ2-5; no firm D call. CDR1 SGHTA and CDR2 FQGNSA come from the germline V gene. Trimming pared 0 bases from V and 4 bases from J, leaving 9 bases between. The CDR3 is 14 amino acids. CDR3: CASSLAQSTETQYF. DNA of the CDR3: TGTGCCAGCAGCTTAGCCCAATCTACAGAGACCCAGTACTTC.